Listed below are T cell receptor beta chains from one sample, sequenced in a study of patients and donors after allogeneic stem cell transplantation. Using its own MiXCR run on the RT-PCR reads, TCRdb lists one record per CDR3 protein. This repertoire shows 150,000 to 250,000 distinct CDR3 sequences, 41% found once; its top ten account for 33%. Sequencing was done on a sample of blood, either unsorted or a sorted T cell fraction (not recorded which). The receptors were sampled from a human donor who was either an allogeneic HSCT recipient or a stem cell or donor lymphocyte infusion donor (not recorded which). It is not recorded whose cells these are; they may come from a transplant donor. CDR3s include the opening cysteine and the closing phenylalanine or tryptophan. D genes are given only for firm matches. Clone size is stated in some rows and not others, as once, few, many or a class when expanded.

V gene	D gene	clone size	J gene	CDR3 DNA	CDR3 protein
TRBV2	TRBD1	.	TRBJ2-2	TGTGCCAGCCCCATGGGCCCGGACAGGGACAACACCGGGGAGCTGTTTTTT	CASPMGPDRDNTGELFF
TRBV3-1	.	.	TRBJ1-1	TGTGCCAGCAGCCACATCCGGGACGGCGCTGAAGCTTTCTTT	CASSHIRDGAEAFF
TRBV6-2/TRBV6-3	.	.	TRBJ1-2	TGTGCCAGCAGTTTAGGGACGGAGAGCAACTATGGCTACACCTTC	CASSLGTESNYGYTF
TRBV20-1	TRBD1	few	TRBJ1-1	TGCAGTGCTAGAGCAGGACAGGGGAACACTGAAGCTTTCTTT	CSARAGQGNTEAFF
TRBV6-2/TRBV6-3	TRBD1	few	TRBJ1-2	TGTGCCAGCAGTTACTCAGGACAGGCTAACTATGGCTACACCTTC	CASSYSGQANYGYTF
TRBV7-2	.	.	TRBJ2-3	TGTGCCAGCAGCCACCTAGGTTATACGCAGTATTTT	CASSHLGYTQYF
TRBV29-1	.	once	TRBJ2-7	TGCAGCGCGTCACACTTCACGGGCAGGGAGCCATACGAGCAGTACTTC	CSASHFTGREPYEQYF
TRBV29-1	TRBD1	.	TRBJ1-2	TGCAGCGTGGGACAGGGGGTCTCTGGCTACACCTTC	CSVGQGVSGYTF
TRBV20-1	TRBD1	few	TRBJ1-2	TGCAGTGCTGAACCAACAGGGGTCGGCTACACCTTC	CSAEPTGVGYTF
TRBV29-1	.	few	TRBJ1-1	TGCAGCGTTGATACCCGTCGGGTGGGGGAAGAAGCTTTCTTT	CSVDTRRVGEEAFF
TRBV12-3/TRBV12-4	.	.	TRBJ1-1	TGTGCCAGCAGTTCTCGGTACCCTGAAGCTTTCTTT	CASSSRYPEAFF
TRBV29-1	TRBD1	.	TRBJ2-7	TGCAGCGTAGACGGGACAGGGGGCGGATACGAGCAGTACTTC	CSVDGTGGGYEQYF
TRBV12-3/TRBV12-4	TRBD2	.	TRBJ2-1	TGTGCCAGCCAAAGGCGGGGGGAGTACAATGAGCAGTTCTTC	CASQRRGEYNEQFF
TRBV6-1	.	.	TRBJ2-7	TGTGCCAGCATTGGACGCCTCTACGAAGAGCAGTACTTC	CASIGRLYEEQYF
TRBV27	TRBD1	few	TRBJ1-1	TGTGCCAGCAGTTTATCGCTGGACAGGGGGGAGTATGAAGCTTTCTTT	CASSLSLDRGEYEAFF
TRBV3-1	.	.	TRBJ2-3	TGTGCCAGCAGCCAAGACAAGGGCTTGGCGGGAGATACGCAGTATTTT	CASSQDKGLAGDTQYF
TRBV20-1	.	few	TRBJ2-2	TGCAGTGCTAGATGGCTAGGACTCGGGGAGCTGTTTTTT	CSARWLGLGELFF
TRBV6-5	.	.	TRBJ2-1	TGTGCCAGCAGCCACCACCCACTGACAGGCTCCTACAATGAGCAGTTCTTC	CASSHHPLTGSYNEQFF
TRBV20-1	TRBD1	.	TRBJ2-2	TGCAGTGCTAGACCCCCTTGGGGGACAGGGGACACCGGGGAGCTGTTTTTT	CSARPPWGTGDTGELFF
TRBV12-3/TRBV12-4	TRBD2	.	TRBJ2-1	TGTGCCAGCAGTCGACTAGCGGGGATGTACAATGAGCAGTTCTTC	CASSRLAGMYNEQFF
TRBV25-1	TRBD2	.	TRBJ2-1	TGTGCCAGCAGTGAAACCGGACTAGCGGGAGCCGACAATGAGCAGTTCTTC	CASSETGLAGADNEQFF
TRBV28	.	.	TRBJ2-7	TGTGCCAGCAGTATCCGGGGCACGTCCTCCTACGAGCAGTACTTC	CASSIRGTSSYEQYF
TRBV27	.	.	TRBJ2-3	TGTGCCAGCGGGTATCTCTCGGGGGAGAGCACAGATACGCAGTATTTT	CASGYLSGESTDTQYF
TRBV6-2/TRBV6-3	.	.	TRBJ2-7	TGTGCCAGCAGTTACTTAACGACAGCTTCCTACGAGCAGTACTTC	CASSYLTTASYEQYF
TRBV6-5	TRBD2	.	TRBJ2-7	TGTGCCAGCGGGACGGAACTAGCGGGCTACGAGCAGTACTTC	CASGTELAGYEQYF
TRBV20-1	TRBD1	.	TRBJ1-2	TGCAGTGCTTCCTTGGGTGACAGGGGCGGGTACGGTGGCTACACCTTC	CSASLGDRGGYGGYTF
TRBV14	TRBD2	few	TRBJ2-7	TGTGCCAGCAGCCACCGGACTAGACACTACGAGCAGTACTTC	CASSHRTRHYEQYF
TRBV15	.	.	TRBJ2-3	TGTGCCACCAGCAGGTCCGGGACAAGCACAGATACGCAGTATTTT	CATSRSGTSTDTQYF
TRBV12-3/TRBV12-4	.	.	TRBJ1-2	TGTGCCAGCAGGACAGTTAACTATGGCTACACCTTC	CASRTVNYGYTF
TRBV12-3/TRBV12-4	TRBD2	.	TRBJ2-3	TGTGCCAGCACTCGACCGGGACTAGACTCGTATACGCAGTATTTT	CASTRPGLDSYTQYF
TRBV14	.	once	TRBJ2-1	TGTGCCAGCAGCCAAGATCCTCAAGCTCCTCCAATGGAAGGTGAGCAGTTCTTC	CASSQDPQAPPMEGEQFF
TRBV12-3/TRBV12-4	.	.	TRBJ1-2	TGTGCCAGCAGCCTGGGACGGCTTGGCTACACCTTC	CASSLGRLGYTF
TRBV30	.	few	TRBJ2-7	TGTGCCTGGAGTCCAGGGAGCTACGAGCAGTACTTC	CAWSPGSYEQYF
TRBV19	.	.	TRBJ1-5	TGTGCCAGTAGTATTAGAAACCGGGAGCACAATCAGCCCCAGCATTTT	CASSIRNREHNQPQHF
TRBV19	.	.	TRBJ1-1	TGTGCCAGTAGTAGGCTGGAAACAGGGATCCCGAACACTGAAGCTTTCTTT	CASSRLETGIPNTEAFF
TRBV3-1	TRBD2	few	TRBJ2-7	TGTGCCAGCAGTCCTGGGACTAGCGGATTCTACGAGCAGTACTTC	CASSPGTSGFYEQYF
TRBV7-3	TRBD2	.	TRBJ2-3	TGTGCCAGCAGCTGGAGCGGGGGTAGCACAGATACGCAGTATTTT	CASSWSGGSTDTQYF
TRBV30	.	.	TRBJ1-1	TGTGCCTGCCGCAGCGACAGACAAGCTTTCTTT	CACRSDRQAFF
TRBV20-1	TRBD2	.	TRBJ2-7	TGCAGTGCTAGAGGACTAGCGGGAGGCGAGCAGTACTTC	CSARGLAGGEQYF
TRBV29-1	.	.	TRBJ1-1	TGCAGCGTCGGAGGACATCTCAGGGGAAGGAACACTGAAGCTTTCTTT	CSVGGHLRGRNTEAFF
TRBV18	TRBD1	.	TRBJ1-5	TGTGCCAGCTCACCAGGGGGACAGGCGTTTAGTGATCAGCCCCAGCATTTT	CASSPGGQAFSDQPQHF
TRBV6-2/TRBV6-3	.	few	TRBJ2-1	TGTGCCAGCAGTTACTCAAATAGCGGCAGCTCCTACAATGAGCAGTTCTTC	CASSYSNSGSSYNEQFF
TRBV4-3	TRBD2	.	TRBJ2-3	TGCGCCAGCAGCCAAGAGACTAGCGGAAGACCTAGCACAGATACGCAGTATTTT	CASSQETSGRPSTDTQYF
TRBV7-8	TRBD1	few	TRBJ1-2	TGTGCCAGCAGCTTCCGCCAGGGGGGATACTATGGCTACACCTTC	CASSFRQGGYYGYTF
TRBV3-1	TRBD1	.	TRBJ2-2	TGTGCCAGCAGCCAAGACCGGACAGGGAGTCCCGGGGAGCTGTTTTTT	CASSQDRTGSPGELFF
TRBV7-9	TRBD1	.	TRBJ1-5	TGTGCCAGCAGCTCGGACAGGGGGTATCAGCCCCAGCATTTT	CASSSDRGYQPQHF
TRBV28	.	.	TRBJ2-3	TGTGCCAGCAGTCCTCCGGGGGAGAACACGAAGTATTTT	CASSPPGENTKYF
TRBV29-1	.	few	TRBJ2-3	TGCAGCGGGGGTACCGATACGCAGTATTTT	CSGGTDTQYF
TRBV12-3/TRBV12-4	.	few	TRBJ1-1	TGTGCCAGCAGTTTAGCCACCTCGGTAGAAGCTTTCTTT	CASSLATSVEAFF
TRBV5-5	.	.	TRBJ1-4	TGTGCCAGCAGCTTGGTCTCCCGGATTGCAACTAATGAAAAACTGTTTTTT	CASSLVSRIATNEKLFF
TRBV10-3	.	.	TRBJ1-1	TGTGCCATCAGCGTGACAGAGAAGAACACTGAAGCTTTCTTT	CAISVTEKNTEAFF
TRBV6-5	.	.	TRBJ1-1	TGTGCCAGCACCATTCCGGGGAACACTGAAGCTTTCTTT	CASTIPGNTEAFF
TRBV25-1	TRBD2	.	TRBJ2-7	TGTGCCAGCAGTGGTCCGACTAGCGGGAGATACGAGCAGTACTTC	CASSGPTSGRYEQYF
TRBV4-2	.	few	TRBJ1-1	TGTGCCAGCAGCCAAGAAGGCAGGGTTGTAGCTGAAGCTTTCTTT	CASSQEGRVVAEAFF